Following are 32 T cell receptor beta chains from one sample sequenced in a study of metastatic and nonmetastatic thyroid tumors. TCRdb redid the clone calls on the PCR reads using MiXCR. The sample carries tens of thousands of clones, 20% to 25% recorded once. All patients reached thyroid surgery having received no treatment beforehand. The sample consisted of blood. These receptors all stem from a female donor with papillary thyroid cancer or a benign thyroid nodule (not recorded which). Some clones in this sample may be carry-over from other donors' samples.

CDR3 bases: TGCAGTGCTAGCCCCCCAGGGAGGGGAAATCAGCCCCAGCATTTT. It encodes CSASPPGRGNQPQHF. This chain uses TRBV20-1 with TRBJ1-5; a possible D gene is TRBD1 (5 bases). The length of the CDR3 is 15 residues. V was pared by 3 bases and J by 4 bases, with 16 bases between. Germline values: CDR1 DFQATT, CDR2 SNEGSKA (reference sequence).

Note on this clone: The junction departs from germline at one end; a sequencing error may be responsible. Other DNA sequences in this specimen translate into the identical CDR3. This chain joins TRBV6-1 and TRBJ2-1; 7 bases are shared with TRBD2. Germline CDR1 reads MNHNS; CDR2 reads SASEGT. CDR3 size: 11 residues. The CDR3 is CASSPGLLKSF. CDR3 coding DNA: TGTGCCAGCAGCCCGGGACTACTAAAGAGCTTC.

V usage is TRBV30 and J usage is TRBJ1-1, with D tentatively TRBD1 (5 bases). The V gene lost 2 bases and the J gene lost 4 bases, with 17 bases spanning the gap. Germline CDR1 and CDR2: GTSNPN and SVGIG (reference sequence). The CDR3 extends over 15 amino acids. CDR3: CAWSRGRVGGTEAFF. CDR3 DNA: TGTGCCTGGAGTAGGGGAAGAGTGGGGGGCACTGAAGCTTTCTTT. The full variable domain, with the rest looked up from reference TRBV30 and TRBJ1-1, is SQTIHQWPATLVQPVGSPLSLECTVEGTSNPNLYWYRQAAGRGLQLLFYSVGIGQISSEVPQNLSASRPQDRQFILSSKKLLLSDSGFYLCAWSRGRVGGTEAFFGQGTRLTVV.

Worth noting for this clone: Possible read error: a much larger clone is one base away. V usage is TRBV5-6 and J usage is TRBJ2-6; D is perhaps TRBD1 (5 bases). Germline V gives CDR1 SGHDT, CDR2 YYEEEE. This CDR3 has 18 amino acids. V lost 4 bases to trimming and J lost 0 bases, with 17 bases between them. CDR3 protein: CASSPWTWYPSGANVLTF. CDR3 coding DNA: TGTGCCAGCAGCCCATGGACATGGTACCCCTCTGGGGCCAACGTCCTGACTTTC.

In this sample, this clone turned up many times. V gene TRBV18 combines with J gene TRBJ2-4; 7 nucleotides agree with TRBD1. Looked up from germline, CDR1 is KGHSH and CDR2 is LQKENI. J was trimmed by 8 bases and V by 5 bases; bases with no gene match: 6. The CDR3 totals 13 residues. The CDR3 loop is CASSFGQEDIQYF. The CDR3 DNA reads TGTGCCAGCTCATTTGGACAGGAGGACATTCAGTACTTC.

About this clone itself: Given a much more abundant clone one base away, this may be a read error. The CDR3 does not close with the conserved phenylalanine or tryptophan, likely indicating a read error. The rearrangement links TRBV30 to TRBJ2-3; a possible D gene is TRBD1 (5 bases). The CDR3 loop spans 14 amino acids. CDR1 is GTSNPN and CDR2 is SVGIG in the germline V gene (reference sequence). Trimming took off 2 bases at V and 0 bases at J, with 9 bases between the two ends. DNA of the CDR3: TGTGCCTGGAGTAGCAGGGCTAGCACAGATACGCAGTATTAT. Its protein product is CAWSSRASTDTQYY.

This clone has only a few counts. CDR3 coding DNA: TGCGCCAGCAGCCCAACGGGACTAGCCTACGAGCAGTACTTC. Encoded protein: CASSPTGLAYEQYF. The chain has TRBV4-1 and TRBJ2-7; 8 nucleotides match TRBD2. Germline V gene sequence: CDR1 MGHRA, CDR2 YSYEKL. V trimming: 4 bases; J trimming: 2 bases; junction bases outside the gene matches: 4. The CDR3 consists of 14 residues.

The V and J genes are TRBV27 and TRBJ2-7; D remains unclear. There are 12 residues in the CDR3. V was pared by 6 bases and J by 2 bases, with 8 bases between. Per germline, CDR1 MNHEY and CDR2 SMNVEV (reference sequence). This chain's CDR3 is CASSSNPYEQYF. Written as DNA, the CDR3 is TGTGCCAGCAGCTCCAACCCCTACGAGCAGTACTTC.

The chain couples TRBV5-4 to TRBJ1-4; D not certain. The germline V and J ends were trimmed by 5 bases and 6 bases, with 20 bases remaining between them. Germline CDR1 reads SGHNT; CDR2 reads YYREEE (reference sequence). This CDR3 region has 16 residues. CDR3 DNA: TGTGCCAGCAGTTCTTCAAAAACTACGACCTATGAAAAACTGTTTTTT. This gives the protein CASSSSKTTTYEKLFF.

The V and J genes are TRBV9 and TRBJ1-3, with TRBD1 as a possible D gene (6 bases). Trimming left V 0 bases short and J 0 bases short, with 10 bases between. The CDR3 is 16 residues long. CDR1 SGDLS and CDR2 YYNGEE come from the germline V gene. DNA of the CDR3: TGTGCCAGCAGCGTAGGACAGGCCCACTCTGGAAACACCATATATTTT. Protein product: CASSVGQAHSGNTIYF.

The chain joins TRBV9 to TRBJ2-7; D not resolved. This CDR3 has 14 amino acids. V was clipped by 4 bases and J by 6 bases, with 17 bases between them. Germline CDR1 is SGDLS and CDR2 is YYNGEE. CDR3 DNA sequence: TGTGCCAGCAGCCCAAGCTCCGCGAGTGGCGAGCAGTACTTC. It yields the protein CASSPSSASGEQYF.

This clone showed up many times. V usage is TRBV20-1 and J usage is TRBJ1-1; D call uncertain. Germline CDR1 and CDR2: DFQATT and SNEGSKA (reference sequence). This CDR3 has 14 amino acids. Trimming left V 3 bases short and J 0 bases short, with 11 bases between. The CDR3 reads CSASLGLMNTEAFF. The CDR3 coding sequence is TGCAGTGCTAGTCTTGGGCTGATGAACACTGAAGCTTTCTTT.

The chain carries TRBV7-9 and TRBJ1-6, with D maybe TRBD1 (6 bases). The CDR3 is 14 amino acids. CDR1 and CDR2 from the germline V gene are SEHNR and FQNEAQ (reference sequence). Deletions cut 5 bases from V and 4 bases from J, with 9 bases between. CDR3 amino acids: CASSQQGYNSPLHF. As DNA, the CDR3 is TGTGCCAGCAGCCAACAGGGTTATAATTCACCCCTCCACTTT.

This clone was seen a handful of times. The chain couples TRBV6-1 to TRBJ2-1, with 15 bases matching TRBD2. V was pared by 4 bases and J by 5 bases, with 9 bases of the junction left unmatched. Germline CDR1 MNHNS, CDR2 SASEGT. This CDR3 comprises 18 residues. CDR3: CASSGPGLAGGPNNEQFF. The CDR3 DNA follows: TGTGCCAGCAGTGGGCCCGGACTAGCGGGGGGGCCCAACAATGAGCAGTTCTTC.

The V and J genes are TRBV5-1 and TRBJ1-1; TRBD1 aligns across 9 bases. Germline assignment: CDR1 SGHRS and CDR2 YFSETQ. The CDR3 sequence is 14 residues long. The J segment lost 6 bases and the V segment lost 5 bases, leaving 8 bases of the junction unmatched. CDR3 in amino acids: CASRSGTGSPEAFF. As DNA, the CDR3 is TGCGCCAGCAGGTCCGGGACAGGGTCTCCTGAAGCTTTCTTT.

Ten or more counts support this clone. V usage is TRBV7-2 and J usage is TRBJ2-7; perhaps TRBD1 as D (5 bases). Trimming took off 5 bases at V and 1 base at J, with 15 bases between the two ends. The CDR3 has 15 residues. Germline CDR1 SGHTA, CDR2 FQGNSA. The CDR3 spells CASSTGFDGSYEQYF. The DNA of the CDR3 is TGTGCCAGCAGCACAGGTTTTGACGGATCCTACGAGCAGTACTTC.

The V and J genes are TRBV7-8 and TRBJ1-1; the match to TRBD1 covers 8 bases. In germline, CDR1 is SGHVS, CDR2 FQNEAQ. Germline trimming cut 4 bases from V and 3 bases from J; bases unmatched to any gene: 13. The CDR3 is made up of 17 amino acids. In DNA, the CDR3 is TGTGCCAGCAGCTCCGTCAGGACAGGGAGGGTACACACTGAAGCTTTCTTT. Its translation: CASSSVRTGRVHTEAFF.

Only a few counts were recorded for this clone. The J gene is TRBJ1-5, the V gene TRBV6-1, with a tentative D call TRBD1 (6 bases). V gave up 3 bases and J gave up 5 bases, with 14 bases separating them. Germline-derived CDR1 and CDR2 are MNHNS and SASEGT. The CDR3 covers 15 residues. The CDR3: CASSDWGRGDQPQHF. The CDR3 DNA reads as TGTGCCAGCAGTGATTGGGGGAGGGGGGATCAGCCCCAGCATTTT.

This clone has more than one count but fewer than ten. The chain is built from TRBV10-2 and TRBJ1-5; the match to TRBD1 covers 9 bases. The CDR3 has 14 amino acids. Losses at the gene ends were 2 bases for V and 7 bases for J; bases not matched to a gene: 3. The germline gives CDR1 WSHSY, CDR2 SAAADI. CDR3 protein: CASSERTGVQPQHF. For the CDR3, the DNA is TGCGCCAGCAGTGAGCGGACAGGGGTCCAGCCCCAGCATTTT.

In its sample, this clone was seen many times. It may be a read error: a sequence one base away is much more abundant. The missing conserved phenylalanine or tryptophan at the end of this CDR3 makes a read error likely. J is TRBJ1-2 and V is TRBV11-1, with a possible D match to TRBD1 (6 bases). Germline CDR1 SGHAT, CDR2 FQDESV (reference sequence). V lost 0 bases and J lost 0, with 11 bases in between. This CDR3 region has 16 residues. Written as DNA, the CDR3 is TGTGCCAGCAGCTTAGCCCCGACAGGATCTAACTATGGCTACACCCTC. Translation gives CASSLAPTGSNYGYTL.

The chain links TRBV28 to TRBJ2-7; D is undetermined. CDR3 size: 11 residues. Trimming removed 5 bases at V and 5 bases at J, with 7 bases between. Germline V CDR1 and CDR2: MDHEN, SYDVKM. The CDR3 nucleotides are TGTGCCAGCAGTCCCTGGAACGAGCAGTACTTC. As protein: CASSPWNEQYF. The full variable domain, with the rest looked up from reference TRBV28 and TRBJ2-7, is DVKVTQSSRYLVKRTGEKVFLECVQDMDHENMFWYRQDPGLGLRLIYFSYDVKMKEKGDIPEGYSVSREKKERFSLILESASTNQTSMYLCASSPWNEQYFGPGTRLTVT.

This clone has a single count. The chain has TRBV9 and TRBJ2-2, with D hard to call. From germline, CDR1 is SGDLS and CDR2 YYNGEE. This CDR3 region has 14 residues. V was clipped by 2 bases and J by 1 base, with 6 bases between them. This CDR3 is CASSVWGNTGELFF. The CDR3 DNA reads TGTGCCAGCAGCGTTTGGGGGAACACCGGGGAGCTGTTTTTT.

CDR3 bases: TGTGCCAGCAGTCTAGAGGGCGCAGTTAATGAAAAACTGTTTTTT. Encoded protein: CASSLEGAVNEKLFF. This chain links TRBV28 with TRBJ1-4; D unresolved. CDR3 length: 15 residues. CDR1 is MDHEN, CDR2 SYDVKM, per germline. Trimming removed 5 bases from V and 4 bases from J, with 14 bases in between.

This clone counts as medium-sized (0.01 to 0.1%). The gene calls are TRBV19 and TRBJ2-1; D not resolved. The CDR3 is made up of 16 amino acids. V dropped 5 bases and J dropped 0 bases, with 14 bases sitting between them. Germline lookup yields CDR1 LNHDA and CDR2 SQIVND (reference sequence). The DNA for the CDR3 is TGTGCCAGTAGTGGTGGTGCGGCTAGCTCCTACAATGAGCAGTTCTTC. Its protein is CASSGGAASSYNEQFF.

This clone was seen only a few times. The rearrangement joins TRBV2 to TRBJ2-1; possibly TRBD1 for D (6 bases). CDR1 SNHLY and CDR2 FYNNEI come from the germline V gene. The CDR3 is 13 residues long. Deletions cut 8 bases from V and 4 bases from J, with 12 bases between. The CDR3 spells CASGSGTYNEQFF. The CDR3 DNA reads TGTGCCAGCGGTTCCGGGACATACAATGAGCAGTTCTTC.

This clone showed up many times. The chain links TRBV2 to TRBJ1-2; D is perhaps TRBD1 (5 bases). V was trimmed by 1 base and J by 4 bases, leaving 10 bases between them. The CDR3 runs 14 residues. The V gene's germline CDR1 is SNHLY and CDR2 FYNNEI. Written as DNA, the CDR3 is TGTGCCAGCAGTGAAGTGGGGCCCCGCTATGGCTACACCTTC. Protein sequence: CASSEVGPRYGYTF.

This clone was recorded at least ten times. The chain links TRBV5-5 to TRBJ1-3; D unresolved. In germline, CDR1 is SGHKS, CDR2 YYEKEE (reference sequence). The CDR3 consists of 16 residues. With 3 bases removed from V and 0 bases from J, the gap between germline ends came to 13 bases. As DNA, the CDR3 is TGTGCCAGCAGCTCGGCGCACGGGAGCTCTGGAAACACCATATATTTT. Translating it yields CASSSAHGSSGNTIYF.

This clone was recorded at least ten times. The gene calls are TRBV20-1 and TRBJ2-3, with 12 bases aligning to TRBD1. There are 16 residues in the CDR3. J was trimmed by 5 bases and V by 5 bases; bases with no gene match: 11. Germline assignment: CDR1 DFQATT and CDR2 SNEGSKA (reference sequence). CDR3 region: CSASLPGQGAGDTQYF. Here the CDR3 DNA reads TGCAGTGCTTCCCTTCCGGGACAGGGGGCGGGAGATACGCAGTATTTT.

This clone was seen more than once but under ten times. V and J are TRBV6-1 and TRBJ1-5; TRBD1 agrees at 7 bases. The CDR3 extends over 13 amino acids. The trim removed 8 bases at V and 5 bases at J, leaving 6 bases unmatched. Per the germline V gene, CDR1 is MNHNS and CDR2 is SASEGT. The CDR3 region has the DNA TGTGCCAGCGGGACAGAAGGAGATCAGCCCCAGCATTTT. Residues: CASGTEGDQPQHF.

This clone has ten or more counts. This sequence joins TRBV25-1 and TRBJ2-7; 10 nucleotides match TRBD1. The trim removed 3 bases at V and 5 bases at J, leaving 4 bases unmatched. Germline CDR1 MGHDK, CDR2 SYGVNS. The CDR3 sequence is 14 residues long. The CDR3 nucleotides are TGTGCCAGCAGTGAGGCGACAGGGGGCAACGAGCAGTACTTC. Amino acid sequence: CASSEATGGNEQYF.

There are many counts of this clone. The gene calls are TRBV19 and TRBJ1-3, with D possibly being TRBD1 (6 bases). Germline values: CDR1 LNHDA, CDR2 SQIVND (reference sequence). Trimming pared 1 base from V and 4 bases from J, leaving 14 bases between. CDR3 length: 16 residues. In DNA form, the CDR3 reads TGTGCCAGTAGTATAGCCTCCGGACAGACCGGAAACACCATATATTTT. Amino acid sequence: CASSIASGQTGNTIYF.

The sample holds a few counts of this clone. V gene TRBV19 combines with J gene TRBJ1-2, with D maybe TRBD1 (5 bases). This CDR3 is built from 13 residues. Trimming removed 7 bases from V and 4 bases from J, with 13 bases in between. CDR1 is LNHDA, CDR2 SQIVND, per germline (reference sequence). The DNA for the CDR3 is TGTGCCAGTACCTTCGACAGCACCTATGGCTACACCTTC. It is translated as CASTFDSTYGYTF. The full variable domain, rest sourced from reference TRBV19 and TRBJ1-2, is DGGITQSPKYLFRKEGQNVTLSCEQNLNHDAMYWYRQDPGQGLRLIYYSQIVNDFQKGDIAEGYSVSREKKESFPLTVTSAQKNPTAFYLCASTFDSTYGYTFGSGTRLTVV.